This T cell receptor (beta chain) was identified during a study of OX40 agonist ivuxolimab in advanced cancers. Study as a whole: Patients received the agonistic anti-OX40 (CD134) antibody ivuxolimab.

Germline lookup yields CDR1 GTSNPN and CDR2 SVGIG (reference sequence). J lost 4 bases, V lost 4 bases, and 15 bases had no gene match. The CDR3 is 16 residues long. Notes on the study in general: Expanded clones belonging to CD8+ T cells outnumbered, on average, those of CD4+. Blood T cells, both CD4+ and CD8+, expanded clonally by week 6 at 0.1 to 3.0 mg/kg.

Produced via immunoSEQ multiplex PCR; TCRdb's table is partial and in-frame only. This table has approximately 94,000 clones, approximately 90% appearing once. On this clone: Antigen specificity is unknown.

The specimen was CD4+ or CD8+ T cells sorted from blood, collected in a trial of the OX40 agonist ivuxolimab. The sequence derives from an adult with an advanced solid tumor such as melanoma, head and neck, liver or kidney cancer. The chain carries TRBV30 and TRBJ1-2; 7 nucleotides line up with TRBD1. The CDR3 DNA sequence: TGTGCCTGGACTCGACAGGGAGTCGGTGATTTCTATGGCTACACCTTC. It specifies CAWTRQGVGDFYGYTF.